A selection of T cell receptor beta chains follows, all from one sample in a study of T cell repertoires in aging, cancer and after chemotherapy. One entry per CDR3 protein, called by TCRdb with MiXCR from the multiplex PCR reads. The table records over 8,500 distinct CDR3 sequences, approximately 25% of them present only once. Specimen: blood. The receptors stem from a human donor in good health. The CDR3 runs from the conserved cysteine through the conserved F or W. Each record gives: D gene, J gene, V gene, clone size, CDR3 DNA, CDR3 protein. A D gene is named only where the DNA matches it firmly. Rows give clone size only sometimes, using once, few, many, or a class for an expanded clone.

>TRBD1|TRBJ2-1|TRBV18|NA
TGTGCCAGCTCACCCCAACAGGGGACCTACAATGAGCAGTTCTTC
CASSPQQGTYNEQFF
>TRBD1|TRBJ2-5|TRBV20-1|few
TGCAGTGCTAGAGAACCGGGACAGGGGGTGGAGACCCAGTACTTC
CSAREPGQGVETQYF
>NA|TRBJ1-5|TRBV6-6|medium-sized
TGTGCCAGCAGTTATGGGGAGGGTAGGAGCAATCAGCCCCAGCATTTT
CASSYGEGRSNQPQHF
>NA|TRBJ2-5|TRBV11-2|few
TGTGCCAGCAGCTTAGGGGGTGGGCCCCAGTACTTC
CASSLGGGPQYF
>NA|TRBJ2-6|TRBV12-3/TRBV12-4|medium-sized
TGTGCCAGCAGTTTAGGATCTGGGGCCAACGTCCTGACTTTC
CASSLGSGANVLTF
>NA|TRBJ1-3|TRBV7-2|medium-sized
TGTGCCAGCAGCTCTCGACGTACGCACTCTGGAAACACCATATATTTT
CASSSRRTHSGNTIYF
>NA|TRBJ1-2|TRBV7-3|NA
TGTGCCAGCAGTCTCGGACAGTCCGTCTATGGCTACACCTTC
CASSLGQSVYGYTF
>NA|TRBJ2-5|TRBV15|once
TGTGCCACCAGCAGAGATTCGGAGACCCAGTACTTC
CATSRDSETQYF
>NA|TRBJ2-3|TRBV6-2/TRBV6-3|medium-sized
TGTGCCAGCAGTTACTCAACGGAGGGAGATACGCAGTATTTT
CASSYSTEGDTQYF
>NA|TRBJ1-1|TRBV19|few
TGTGCCAGTAGTGTCGCGGGGAAGATAGCTGAAGCTTTCTTT
CASSVAGKIAEAFF
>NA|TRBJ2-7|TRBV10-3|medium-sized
TGTGCCATCAGTGAGGCCCCTAGGGTTGACGAGCAGTACTTC
CAISEAPRVDEQYF
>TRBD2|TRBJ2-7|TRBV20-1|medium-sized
TGCAGTGCCAAAGGGACTAGCGGGACGAAGCAGTACTTC
CSAKGTSGTKQYF
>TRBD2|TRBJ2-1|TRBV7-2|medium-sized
TGTGCCAGCAGCCGTGGACCCGGGACTAGATACTCCGGCGAGCAGTTCTTC
CASSRGPGTRYSGEQFF
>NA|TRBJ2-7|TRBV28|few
TGTGCCAGCAGCCCCGTCCGGGCTTGGTACGAGCAGTACTTC
CASSPVRAWYEQYF
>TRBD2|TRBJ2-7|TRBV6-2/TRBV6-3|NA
TGTGCCAGCAGGCCCTGGCTAGCGGGACTAGGCCACGAGCAGTACTTC
CASRPWLAGLGHEQYF
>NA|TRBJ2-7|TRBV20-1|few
TGCAGTGCTAGAGCTGCTAACGGGTCAGGGGGGTTGTACGAGCAGTACTTC
CSARAANGSGGLYEQYF
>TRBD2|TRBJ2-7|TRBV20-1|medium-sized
TGCAGTGCTCAGGAGGGTGGTAGCGGGACGGTCTACGAGCAGTACTTC
CSAQEGGSGTVYEQYF
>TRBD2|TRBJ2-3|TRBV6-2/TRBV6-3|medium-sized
TGTGCCAGCAGGGCTAGCGGGAGTGCAGATACGCAGTATTTT
CASRASGSADTQYF
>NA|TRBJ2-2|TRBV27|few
TGTGCCAGCAGGCACGAAGGGGTAGGGTGGGCCGGGGAGCTGTTTTTT
CASRHEGVGWAGELFF
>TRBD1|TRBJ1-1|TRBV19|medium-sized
TGTGCCAGTAGTATACAGGGGGTGGGCACTGAAGCTTTCTTT
CASSIQGVGTEAFF
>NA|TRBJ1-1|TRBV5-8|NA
TGTGCCAGCAGCACCGGACAGCTCTTGAACACTGAAGCTTTCTTT
CASSTGQLLNTEAFF
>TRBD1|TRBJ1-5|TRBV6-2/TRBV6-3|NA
TGTGCCAGCAGTTTATGGACAGGGGATCAGCCCCAGCATTTT
CASSLWTGDQPQHF
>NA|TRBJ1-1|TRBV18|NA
TGTGCCAGCTCAGCGAACACTGAAGCTTTCTTT
CASSANTEAFF
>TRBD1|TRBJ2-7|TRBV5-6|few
TGTGCCAGCACTGGATGGACAGGGATGTCCTACGAGCAGTACTTC
CASTGWTGMSYEQYF
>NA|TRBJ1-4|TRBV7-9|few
TGTGCCAGCAGCTTAGTAGCAGGAAGCCCTGAAAAACTGTTTTTT
CASSLVAGSPEKLFF
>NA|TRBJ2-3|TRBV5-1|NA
TGCGCCAGCAGCTTAGGAGCGGCAATGGACACGCAGTATTTT
CASSLGAAMDTQYF
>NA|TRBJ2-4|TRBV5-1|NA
TGCGCCAGCAGCCAATTGGGCACCCAGGGTCGCAAAAACATTCAGTACTTC
CASSQLGTQGRKNIQYF
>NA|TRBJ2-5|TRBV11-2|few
TGTGCCAGCAGCTCCTCTGAAAGGGGGTTGGAGACCCAGTACTTC
CASSSSERGLETQYF
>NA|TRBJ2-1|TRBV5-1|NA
TGCGCCAGCAGCTCTACCCCTAGGACAGCCTACAATGAGCAGTTCTTC
CASSSTPRTAYNEQFF
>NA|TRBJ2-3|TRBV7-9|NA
TGTGCCAGCAGCTTGGGCAGGGCCCGCACAGATACGCAGTATTTT
CASSLGRARTDTQYF
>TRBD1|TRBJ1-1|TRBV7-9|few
TGTGCCAGCAGCCGGGACAGGGGGGAAGCTTTCTTT
CASSRDRGEAFF
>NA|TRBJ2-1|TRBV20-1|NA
TGCAGTGCTAGAATGGACAATGAGCAGTTCTTC
CSARMDNEQFF
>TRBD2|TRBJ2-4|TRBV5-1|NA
TGTGCCAGCAGCGTAGGTATCAGCGGGAGGTCCATTCAGTACTTC
CASSVGISGRSIQYF
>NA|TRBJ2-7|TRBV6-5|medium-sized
TGTGCCAGCAGAGGACTGAGTAATGCCTACGAGCAGTACTTC
CASRGLSNAYEQYF
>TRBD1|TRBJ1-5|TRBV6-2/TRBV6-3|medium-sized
TGTGCCAGCAGTTCCAACCGTGGACAGGGCAATCAGCCCCAGCATTTT
CASSSNRGQGNQPQHF
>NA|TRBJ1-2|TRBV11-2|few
TGTGCCAGCAGACATACACCCGCCAACTCCTATGGCTACACCTTC
CASRHTPANSYGYTF
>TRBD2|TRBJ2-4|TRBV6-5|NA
TGTGCCAGCAGTTACACCCCCCAGGGTAGCGGGAGCGCCAAAAACATTCAGTACTTC
CASSYTPQGSGSAKNIQYF
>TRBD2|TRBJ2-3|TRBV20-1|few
TGCAGTGCTCTCCGGGAGGACGCAGATACGCAGTATTTT
CSALREDADTQYF
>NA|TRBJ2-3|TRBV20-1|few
TGCAGTGCTAGGGGCGGATGGAGCGGGCCGGAGAACACAGATACGCAGTATTTT
CSARGGWSGPENTDTQYF
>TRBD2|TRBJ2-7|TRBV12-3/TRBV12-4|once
TGTGCCAGCAGTCGACTAGCGGGGCCGAACTCCTACGAGCAGTACTTC
CASSRLAGPNSYEQYF
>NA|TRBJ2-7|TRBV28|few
TGTGCCAGCACCGGGAGACGTTACTCCTACGAGCAGTACTTC
CASTGRRYSYEQYF
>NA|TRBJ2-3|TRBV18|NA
TGTGCCAGCTCACCACCGAGCACAGATACGCAGTATTTT
CASSPPSTDTQYF
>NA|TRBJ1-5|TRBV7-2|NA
TGTGCCAGCAGCCTAAGTAGCGGGAGGAATCAGCCCCAGCATTTT
CASSLSSGRNQPQHF